This T cell receptor (beta chain) was recorded in a study of blood T cell repertoires in COVID-19 (dated by TCRdb to the early 2020s). A note on the overall study: Samples from collaborators originated in the United States, Italy and Spain and spanned both the acute and convalescent phases of COVID-19. The material from the prospective study consisted of cDNA or gDNA derived from T cells, B-cell-depleted T cells, or PBMCs. Deeply sampled blood TCRbeta repertoires from subjects exposed to, actively infected with, or recovered from COVID-19 were included in the dataset. The repertoires were made available in a free public database intended to serve as a resource for research on the immune response to SARS-CoV-2. Samples were obtained from the ongoing ImmuneRACE study (first 160 participants) and from 950 to 1,500 subjects provided by 6 global collaborators. A de-identified subject ID, COVID-19 status, age in years and sex were almost always included in the sample metadata. HLA class I and class II types, where available, came from metadata supplied by the sample provider rather than from assay-based typing.

V lost 6 bases and J lost 4 bases, and the count of bases not matched to a germline gene is 3. The CDR3, cysteine through phenylalanine, is 14 amino acids long. The read is trimmed to its CDR3 DNA, 42 bases read in frame from base 1. Via the germline V gene, CDR1 is MNHEY and CDR2 SVGAGI. The immunoSEQ Assay, a bias-controlled multiplex PCR, was used to amplify TCRbeta CDR3 regions from genomic DNA. Regarding the original processing steps: The number of nucleated cells in each sample was estimated by amplification of reference gene primers within the assay. To quantify the absolute abundance of each unique TCRbeta CDR3 rearrangement, sequence reads were collapsed and filtered. For each sample, productive Simpson clonality was calculated as the square root of Simpson's diversity index over productive rearrangements. TCRdb provides this immuneACCESS table in a form limited to in-frame rearrangements. Some clones are lacking; in checked studies, under half of them reflect an unresolved V gene, and why the rest are absent is not known. For V, J and clone size, that table is used; D and trimming come from the DNA. In all, the sample holds under 250,000 clones, and around 84% of those were seen once. The top ten clones comprise less than 6.5% of the sample.

Broad study findings and their caveats: The quantity of clinical and demographic metadata differed by source and by participant and was supplied without curation.

A second Seattle source provided samples from volunteer blood donors who had recovered from COVID-19. Collaborating institutions collected whole blood in K2EDTA tubes following their own protocols. Collaborator samples were shipped for TCRbeta analysis as frozen whole blood, isolated PBMCs, or DNA extracted from either sample type. Points on this clone: The target of this receptor is not known. No much larger clonotype is one base removed from it; base qualities were not supplied.

This chain is built from TRBV6-5 and TRBJ2-7, with 13 central nucleotides matching TRBD2. The origin of this receptor is a woman in her fifties or sixties who had recovered from COVID-19. Sequenced material: peripheral blood. The CDR3 region reads CASRQLAGGYEQYF. The DNA sequence is as follows: TGTGCCAGCAGACAACTAGCGGGGGGGTACGAGCAGTACTTC.